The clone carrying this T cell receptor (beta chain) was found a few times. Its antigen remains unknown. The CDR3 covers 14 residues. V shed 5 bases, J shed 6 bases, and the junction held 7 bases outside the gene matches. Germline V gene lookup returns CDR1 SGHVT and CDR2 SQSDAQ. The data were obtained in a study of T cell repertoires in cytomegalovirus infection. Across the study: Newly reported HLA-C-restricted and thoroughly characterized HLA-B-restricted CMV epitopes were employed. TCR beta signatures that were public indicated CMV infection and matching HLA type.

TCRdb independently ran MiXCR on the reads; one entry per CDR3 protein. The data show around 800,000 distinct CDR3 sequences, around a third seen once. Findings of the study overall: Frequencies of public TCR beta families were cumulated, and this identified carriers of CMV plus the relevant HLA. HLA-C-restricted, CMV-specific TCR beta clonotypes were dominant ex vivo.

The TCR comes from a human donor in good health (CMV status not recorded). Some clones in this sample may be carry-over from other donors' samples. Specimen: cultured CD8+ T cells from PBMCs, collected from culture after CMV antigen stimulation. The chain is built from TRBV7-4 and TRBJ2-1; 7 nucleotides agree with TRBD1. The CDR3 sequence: CASSPRDRFNEQFF. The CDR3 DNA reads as TGTGCCAGCAGCCCCCGGGACAGATTCAATGAGCAGTTCTTC.